A single sample gave rise to the 3 T cell receptor beta chains below, sequenced in a study of beta chain features in type 1 diabetes. These receptors' targets are unknown. The isolated RNA, all of it, was reverse transcribed, so expressed TCRB transcripts were what got sequenced. Sequencing used immunoSEQ multiplex PCR; TCRdb keeps in-frame clones, though not all of them. Among around 70,000 clones listed, 49% were seen once. The study's findings and limits: Shortening that was moderate but significant affected the TCRB CDR3s of Type 1 diabetes patients in all four CD4+ subsets.

Sequenced sample: central memory CD4+ T cells from blood. Receptors were obtained from a young man with type 1 diabetes.

This clone showed up just a few times. The rearrangement joins TRBV30 to TRBJ2-3; TRBD2 matches 8 bases. The CDR3 contains 14 residues. The germline V gene encodes CDR1 GTSNPN and CDR2 SVGIG (reference sequence). The V segment lost 6 bases and the J segment 4 bases; nucleotides outside the gene matches: 9. This chain's CDR3 is CACPSSGSADTQYF. The CDR3 DNA follows: TGTGCCTGCCCGTCAAGCGGGAGTGCAGATACGCAGTATTTT.

The V and J genes are TRBV21-1 and TRBJ2-7; the listed D gene, TRBD2, was not tested against the DNA. TRBV21-1 is recorded as a pseudogene. CDR3 size: 16 residues. CDR3 sequence (DNA): TGTGCCAGCAGCAAAGGGTGGACTCGGCTTCCCAGGGAGCAGTACTTC. Its protein product is CASSKGWTRLPREQYF.

This clone has only one observation. The chain is built from TRBV4-1 and TRBJ2-7, with D perhaps TRBD1 (6 bases). Looked up from germline, CDR1 is MGHRA and CDR2 is YSYEKL. V was cut by 4 bases and J by 0 bases, with 13 bases left in between. This CDR3 is 15 amino acids long. CDR3: CASSPFGRGSYEQYF. CDR3 nucleotide sequence: TGCGCCAGCAGCCCTTTCGGCAGGGGCTCCTACGAGCAGTACTTC.